The present entry profiles one T cell receptor (beta chain) with its context. Antigen unknown. V was cut by 3 bases and J by 11 bases, with 12 bases left in between. This CDR3 comprises 13 residues. Germline loops: CDR1 SGHNT, CDR2 YYREEE (reference sequence). This sample was included in a study of CD8 T cells in ankylosing spondylitis. The study, taken as a whole, reports: Matched synovial fluid from ankylosing spondylitis patients was reported to be enriched for disease-linked clones. Ankylosing spondylitis blood appeared to carry a characteristic TCR beta motif of fewer than 10 highly homologous variants. CD8+ disease-linked clones were present at relatively low frequencies in blood.

Researchers built TCR beta libraries using quantitative 5'-RACE with molecular barcodes. TCRdb reanalysed the 5' RACE reads using MiXCR and keeps one entry per CDR3 protein. The table lists just under 350,000 distinct CDR3 sequences, roughly 15% of them singletons. This sequence originates from a male donor with ankylosing spondylitis or in good health (not recorded which). Sequencing was performed on blood, either unsorted or a sorted T cell fraction (not recorded which). V gene TRBV5-4 combines with J gene TRBJ1-6; D ambiguous. CDR3 nucleotides: TGTGCCAGCAGCTCATGGACGGGGACACCCCTCCACTTT. It translates to CASSSWTGTPLHF.